This T cell receptor beta chain was identified during a study of blood T cells in healthy people across ages. Sample donors were healthy Caucasian individuals that came from Russia, aged 6 to 90. Every sample had a minimum of 6 million PBMCs isolated. About this clonotype: One junction end does not reproduce the germline sequence, and a read error may be involved.

Then a second PCR, running about 7 to 11 cycles, was carried out with a sample-barcoded 5' primer and a J-beta primer mix. TCRdb recomputed calls from the 5' RACE reads with MiXCR, one row per CDR3 protein. Among 1.5 million to 2 million distinct CDR3 sequences listed, about 31% were seen once. CDR1 and CDR2 from the germline V gene are SGDLS and YYNGEE. The CDR3 has 17 residues. The TCR originated in a woman aged 30 to 39 in good health. This chain connects TRBV9 to TRBJ2-1, with D possibly being TRBD2 (6 bases). Sequenced input: blood. The CDR3 region is CTSSPERAANPYNEQFF. Here the CDR3 DNA reads TGTACCAGCAGCCCAGAGCGGGCCGCTAATCCCTACAATGAGCAGTTCTTC. The entire variable domain, with the rest obtained from reference TRBV9 and TRBJ2-1, is as follows: DSGVTQTPKHLITATGQRVTLRCSPRSGDLSVYWYQQSLDQGLQFLIQYYNGEERAKGNILERFSAQQFPDLHSELNLSSLELGDSALYFCTSSPERAANPYNEQFFGPGTRLTVL.